This TCR beta chain originates from a study of molecular identifiers for immune sequencing clone quantification. This CDR3 comprises 16 residues. Germline values: CDR1 SGHVS, CDR2 FNYEAQ. The J segment lost 4 bases and the V segment lost 2 bases, leaving 3 bases of the junction unmatched. Sorted cell numbers of about 17,000 to 1,000,000, with 10%, 30% or 50% RNA, served as input for naive CD8 libraries. Based on a CD8+CD4-CCR7+CD45RA+ profile, naive CD8 T cells were sorted. With regard to this clonotype: As yet, its antigen is unknown.

Study outcomes and limitations: Effector cells had over 97% of their molecules in clones above 20 RNA copies, while naive cells had under 1%.

With listed TCR primers and previously described methods, bulk TCR libraries were prepared. Using its own MiXCR run on the PCR reads, TCRdb lists one record per CDR3 protein. The repertoire holds around 320,000 distinct CDR3 sequences, with 24% as singletons. The V and J genes are TRBV7-6 and TRBJ2-2, with 11 bases lining up with TRBD2. The sample comprised naive CD8+ T cells from blood, with Jurkat cell RNA spiked in. Subset of the sample: FACS-sorted CD8+CD4-CCR7+CD45RA+ naive T cells. The receptor comes from a human donor in good health. Some libraries in this study had Jurkat cell RNA spiked in. The CDR3 loop reads CASSLSGTSGTGELFF. Written as DNA, the CDR3 is TGTGCCAGCAGCTTAAGTGGGACTAGCGGCACCGGGGAGCTGTTTTTT.